There are many counts of the clone carrying this T cell receptor beta chain. Its specificity is not known. Template switching (which added a universal primer site) was used, and cDNA carried unique molecular identifiers. TCRdb re-analysed the 5' RACE reads in MiXCR, keeping a single row per CDR3 protein. Among 550,000 to 700,000 distinct CDR3 sequences listed, more than 9% were seen once. This record comes from a study of identical twins. Whole-study results and caveats: Beta out-of-frame sequences showed weaker excess twin sharing. Fewer insertions were carried by abundant cord blood beta clonotypes, but none was seen in memory repertoires.

Unmatched junction bases numbered 6, after V lost 6 bases and J lost 1 base. CDR1 and CDR2 from the germline V gene are ENHRY and SYGVKD. The CDR3 consists of 15 residues. These data are also associated with another study on yellow fever vaccine responses in identical twins. That work adds: Each twin's T cell response to the vaccine was reported to look partly convergent and partly personalized.

The receptor was derived from a young woman in good health. The specimen was PBMCs. The rearrangement joins TRBV10-3 to TRBJ1-5; 7 bases match TRBD1. CDR3 in amino acids: CAISETGSSNQPQHF. The CDR3 DNA reads as TGTGCCATCAGCGAGACAGGGTCGAGCAATCAGCCCCAGCATTTT.